Listed below are T cell receptor beta chains from one sample, sequenced in a study of blood T cell repertoires in COVID-19. The method was immunoSEQ multiplex PCR; TCRdb's version includes in-frame clones alone and lacks a portion of them. Of roughly 280,000 clones in the sample, 70% to 90% were seen once. The sequenced sample was PBMCs or T cells enriched from blood (not recorded which). The receptors here all came from a woman aged 30 to 39 with acute COVID-19. Both conserved end residues are part of each CDR3. D genes are given only for firm matches. Size is stated for part of the rows, as once, few or many counts, or as a class when the clone is expanded.

V	J	size	D	CDR3	DNA
TRBV4-3	TRBJ2-7	-	-	CASSQDRPPALAPNPFSYEQYF	TGCGCCAGCAGCCAAGATAGGCCCCCCGCACTAGCACCCAACCCCTTCTCCTACGAGCAGTACTTC
TRBV27	TRBJ2-6	-	-	CASSPSGSGANVLTF	TGTGCCAGCAGTCCCTCCGGGTCTGGGGCCAACGTCCTGACTTTC
TRBV7-9	TRBJ2-7	-	-	CASSFVQGSSYEQYF	TGTGCCAGCAGCTTTGTGCAGGGGAGCTCCTACGAGCAGTACTTC
TRBV19	TRBJ2-1	-	-	CASSTKIGAYNEQFF	TGTGCCAGTAGCACCAAGATTGGGGCTTACAATGAGCAGTTCTTC
TRBV28	TRBJ2-1	once	TRBD2	CASRLAGTYNEQFF	TGTGCCAGCAGACTAGCGGGGACTTACAATGAGCAGTTCTTC
TRBV19	TRBJ2-5	-	-	CASSSSSAQETQYF	TGTGCCAGTAGTAGTTCTAGTGCCCAAGAGACCCAGTACTTC
TRBV3-1/TRBV3-2	TRBJ2-7	once	TRBD1	CASSQRTGGKSYEQYF	TGTGCCAGCAGCCAACGAACAGGGGGGAAGTCCTACGAGCAGTACTTC
TRBV11-2	TRBJ2-2	-	-	CASSLGATGELFF	TGTGCCAGCAGCTTGGGCGCGACCGGGGAGCTGTTTTTT
TRBV15	TRBJ2-7	-	-	CATSRDYSEEQYF	TGTGCCACCAGCAGAGATTACTCTGAGGAGCAGTACTTC
TRBV9	TRBJ2-1	-	TRBD2	CASSAQLAGSISYNEQFF	TGTGCCAGCAGCGCCCAACTAGCGGGAAGCATCTCCTACAATGAGCAGTTCTTC
TRBV6-4	TRBJ2-1	-	-	CASSEGVGESNEQFF	TGTGCCAGCAGTGAGGGTGTTGGAGAAAGTAATGAGCAGTTCTTC
TRBV2	TRBJ2-2	-	TRBD1	CASNTGGWMSGELFF	TGTGCCAGCAATACAGGGGGCTGGATGTCCGGGGAGCTGTTTTTT
TRBV7-8	TRBJ2-3	-	-	CASSLIWATQYF	TGTGCCAGCAGCTTAATTTGGGCCACGCAGTATTTT
TRBV27	TRBJ2-7	-	TRBD2	CASSLSSGGEYEQYF	TGTGCCAGCAGTTTATCATCGGGAGGGGAGTACGAGCAGTACTTC
TRBV5-6	TRBJ1-1	-	TRBD1	CASSLWDRAEAFF	TGTGCCAGCAGCCTCTGGGACAGGGCTGAAGCTTTCTTT